This entry lists 6 T cell receptor beta chains sequenced from one sample in a study of blood T cell repertoires in COVID-19. Here immunoSEQ multiplex PCR was the method, and the copy in TCRdb shows in-frame clones only, minus some. The sample has about 130,000 clones, 80% to 90% seen once. Sequenced sample: PBMCs or T cells enriched from blood (not recorded which). The receptor set was obtained from a woman in her 50s who had recovered from COVID-19.

The gene calls are TRBV28 and TRBJ2-2, with D perhaps matching TRBD1 (7 bases). The CDR3 length is 15 residues. Germline lookup yields CDR1 MDHEN and CDR2 SYDVKM. V was pared by 10 bases and J by 6 bases, with 21 bases between. This chain's CDR3 is CATTVLTGTSGELFF. The CDR3 DNA reads as TGTGCCACCACCGTATTGACAGGGACTTCCGGGGAGCTGTTTTTT.

The V call is TRBV7-6, the J call TRBJ1-3; weak D call: TRBD1 (6 bases). V dropped 5 bases and J dropped 4 bases, with 21 bases sitting between them. Germline loops: CDR1 SGHVS, CDR2 FNYEAQ. The CDR3 runs to 17 residues. CDR3 residues: CASSPPPFGGTGNTIYF. CDR3 sequence (DNA): TGTGCCAGCAGCCCCCCCCCGTTTGGGGGCACGGGAAACACCATATATTTT. Full variable domain (missing parts from reference TRBV7-6 and TRBJ1-3): GAGVSQSPRYKVTKRGQDVALRCDPISGHVSLYWYRQALGQGPEFLTYFNYEAQQDKSGLPNDRFSAERPEGSISTLTIQRTEQRDSAMYRCASSPPPFGGTGNTIYFGEGSWLTVV.

The chain recombines TRBV7-2 with TRBJ1-2; no clear D. Germline V gives CDR1 SGHTA, CDR2 FQGNSA. Between the trimmed V and J ends, which lost 1 base and 4 bases, there was a span of 13 bases. CDR3 size: 15 residues. CDR3 amino acids: CASSLDGLRLYGYTF. In DNA form, the CDR3 reads TGTGCCAGCAGCTTAGATGGTTTGAGACTCTATGGCTACACCTTC.

This chain links TRBV9 with TRBJ2-3; TRBD1 agrees at 8 bases. The CDR3 spans 15 residues. V trimming: 3 bases; J trimming: 1 base; junction bases outside the gene matches: 4. In germline, CDR1 is SGDLS, CDR2 YYNGEE. The CDR3: CASSEQGARTDTQYF. The CDR3 nucleotides are TGTGCCAGCAGCGAGCAGGGGGCCCGCACAGATACGCAGTATTTT.

The gene calls are TRBV5-6 and TRBJ2-1, with D possibly TRBD2 on 5 matching bases. Germline V lookup: CDR1 SGHDT, CDR2 YYEEEE. Trimming pared 0 bases from V and 2 bases from J, leaving 21 bases between. This CDR3 has 19 amino acids. CDR3 DNA sequence: TGTGCCAGCAGCTTGGAGAGGGATTTCCCTGTGGGTGCCTACAATGAGCAGTTCTTC. As protein: CASSLERDFPVGAYNEQFF.

A few counts support this clone. This chain connects TRBV5-1 to TRBJ1-4; TRBD1 aligns across 11 bases. The CDR3 is 15 residues long. V trimming: 5 bases; J trimming: 7 bases; junction bases outside the gene matches: 7. The V gene's germline CDR1 is SGHRS and CDR2 YFSETQ. In nucleotides, the CDR3 is TGCGCCAGCAGTCGGACAGGGGGCCGTGGTGAAAAACTGTTTTTT. Its translation is CASSRTGGRGEKLFF.